This T cell receptor (beta chain) was captured by sequencing in a study of blood T cell repertoires in COVID-19 (dated by TCRdb to about 2020). Turning to the overall study: Samples covering the acute and convalescent phases of COVID-19 were provided by collaborators in the United States, Italy and Spain. The material from the prospective study consisted of cDNA or gDNA derived from T cells, B-cell-depleted T cells, or PBMCs. Subjects who had been exposed to COVID-19, were actively infected with it, or had recovered from it provided the deeply sampled blood TCRbeta repertoires that made up the dataset. The repertoires were made available in a free public database intended to serve as a resource for research on the immune response to SARS-CoV-2. Samples were obtained from the ongoing ImmuneRACE study (first 160 participants) and from approximately 1,200 subjects provided by 6 global collaborators. Sample metadata almost always included a de-identified subject ID, COVID-19 status, age in years and sex. HLA class I and class II types, where available, came from metadata supplied by the sample provider rather than from assay-based typing.

General study outcomes and caveats: How much clinical and demographic metadata was included differed by source and by participant, and the metadata was provided uncurated.

In the case of this clone: Its antigen is unknown. Base qualities are not at hand, and no much larger clone is one base apart.

Reading from cysteine to phenylalanine, the CDR3 counts 16 amino acids. Just CDR3 DNA is preserved here, 48 bases in frame from base 1. Sequences SGHVS (CDR1) and FNYEAQ (CDR2) are obtained from the germline V gene. At the junction V is shortened by 0 bases and J by 4 bases, with 13 bases in between. Enrolling through a virtual design, the prospective study's participants ranged in age from roughly 18 to 89 years and lived across about two dozen United States geographic areas. In the prospective study, cohorts were assigned on the basis of participant-reported clinical history obtained from a screening survey and a study questionnaire. For ImmuneRACE Cohort 3, a participant was defined as recovered based on two consecutive negative NP/OP PCR tests, clearance by a healthcare professional, or resolution of symptoms. Each participant in the prospective study had whole blood, serum and a nasopharyngeal or oropharyngeal swab collected by mobile phlebotomists. Over an approximately two-month period, participants in the prospective study had the option of providing additional blood draws and questionnaires. Blood samples from the prospective study were shipped frozen or at room temperature prior to DNA extraction.

The immunoSEQ Assay, a bias-controlled multiplex PCR, was used to amplify TCRbeta CDR3 regions from genomic DNA. On the study's bioinformatics: Within the assay, amplification of reference gene primers was used to estimate how many nucleated cells each sample contained. Sequence reads were collapsed and filtered to measure the absolute abundance of every unique TCRbeta CDR3 rearrangement. Productive Simpson clonality was computed per sample as the square root of Simpson's diversity index over productive rearrangements. The clones in this table, taken by TCRdb from immuneACCESS, are in-frame only. Not every clone is retained; where verified, under half of the shortfall comes from an unresolved V gene, and the cause of the rest is unknown. The DNA was the basis for D and trimming; V, J and clone size are from that table. This sample gives over 200,000 clones in total; 75% to 90% of them show up just once. Under 10% of the sample rests with the top ten.

The sequence was collected from a man aged 40-55 years who had recovered from COVID-19. Material: PBMCs or T cells enriched from blood (not recorded which). The chain is encoded by TRBV7-6 joined to TRBJ2-1, with the identity of the D gene unclear. CDR3 region: CASSLAPYPRYNEQFF. The DNA sequence is TGTGCCAGCAGCTTAGCCCCCTACCCCAGGTACAATGAGCAGTTCTTC.